The rows below give T cell receptor beta chains drawn from one sample of a study of T cell responses to AZD1222 COVID-19 vaccine. Only in-frame clones appear in the TCRdb table, and some are missing; sequencing was by immunoSEQ multiplex PCR. This table has roughly 200,000 clones, around 92% appearing once. The specimen was peripheral blood, collected on day 0 of AZD1222 vaccination. The receptors originated from an adult in good health. The CDR3 runs from the conserved cysteine through the conserved F or W. D genes are given only for firm matches. Not every row has a clone size; where given, it reads once, few, many or a size class.

clone_size j_call v_call d_call cdr3_aa cdr3_nt
- TRBJ1-1 TRBV7-2 TRBD1 CASRPQQGAGTEAFF TGTGCCAGCAGACCCCAACAGGGGGCTGGAACTGAAGCTTTCTTT
- TRBJ1-4 TRBV7-2 - CASSLGRGNEKLFF TGTGCCAGCAGCCTAGGAAGAGGAAATGAAAAACTGTTTTTT
- TRBJ2-7 TRBV18 TRBD1 CASSPQGDYEQYF TGTGCCAGCTCACCGCAGGGGGACTACGAGCAGTACTTC
- TRBJ1-2 TRBV25-1 - CASLPPGHRGYGYTF TGTGCCAGCTTACCCCCAGGACACCGGGGGTATGGCTACACCTTC
- TRBJ1-5 TRBV15 TRBD1 CATRSQGGDKSNQPQHF TGTGCCACGCGGTCCCAGGGGGGGGATAAAAGCAATCAGCCCCAGCATTTT
- TRBJ2-7 TRBV5-1 TRBD1 CASSGGTGGSGEQYF TGCGCCAGCAGCGGGGGGACAGGGGGCTCGGGCGAGCAGTACTTC
- TRBJ1-2 TRBV19 - CASTLYGGVYDYGYTF TGTGCCAGTACCCTGTACGGGGGGGTATATGACTATGGCTACACCTTC
- TRBJ2-2 TRBV25-1 - CASSATGLNTGELFF TGTGCCAGCAGTGCGACCGGACTGAACACCGGGGAGCTGTTTTTT
- TRBJ1-6 TRBV4-1 - CASSPGRGDNSPLHF TGCGCCAGCAGCCCGGGACGGGGGGATAATTCACCCCTCCACTTT
- TRBJ1-6 TRBV7-3 TRBD1 CASREDRAHNSPLHF TGTGCCAGCAGGGAGGACAGGGCGCATAATTCACCCCTCCACTTT
- TRBJ2-1 TRBV7-9 - CASSPDLSDEQFF TGTGCCAGCAGCCCAGACCTTAGCGATGAGCAGTTCTTC
- TRBJ2-4 TRBV7-9 TRBD1 CASSPGQGRAKNIQYF TGTGCCAGCAGCCCGGGACAGGGGAGAGCCAAAAACATTCAGTACTTC
- TRBJ2-5 TRBV7-9 TRBD2 CASSLNYGGKTQYF TGTGCCAGCAGCCTTAATTACGGGGGGAAGACCCAGTACTTC
- TRBJ1-1 TRBV6-2/TRBV6-3 - CASSYSWGVEAFF TGTGCCAGCAGTTACTCATGGGGAGTTGAAGCTTTCTTT
- TRBJ1-1 TRBV2 TRBD1 CASTWGTGPNTEAFF TGTGCCAGCACATGGGGGACAGGGCCGAACACTGAAGCTTTCTTT
- TRBJ2-1 TRBV5-1 - CASNPRAGGNEQFF TGCGCCAGCAACCCCAGGGCTGGGGGCAATGAGCAGTTCTTC
- TRBJ2-3 TRBV9 - CASSVVGFLTDTQYF TGTGCCAGCAGCGTAGTAGGGTTTCTCACAGATACGCAGTATTTT
- TRBJ1-5 TRBV6-6 - CASRTPGEGQPQHF TGTGCCAGCAGGACCCCAGGGGAGGGACAGCCCCAGCATTTT
- TRBJ1-4 TRBV7-8 TRBD1 CASSADRAATNEKLFF TGTGCCAGCAGCGCGGACAGGGCTGCAACTAATGAAAAACTGTTTTTT
- TRBJ2-3 TRBV7-9 - CASSLPGTDTQYF TGTGCCAGCAGCTTACCTGGCACAGATACGCAGTATTTT
- TRBJ1-2 TRBV14 TRBD1 CASSQRGQGLYGYTF TGTGCCAGCAGCCAGAGGGGACAGGGACTCTATGGCTACACCTTC
- TRBJ2-1 TRBV5-1 TRBD2 CASRFGISGGEQFF TGCGCCAGCCGCTTTGGGATTAGCGGGGGGGAGCAGTTCTTC
- TRBJ1-4 TRBV29-1 TRBD1 CSVEDVGTGGEKLFF TGCAGCGTTGAAGATGTTGGGACAGGGGGGGAAAAACTGTTTTTT
- TRBJ1-2 TRBV19 TRBD1 CASSISRGTGDRGYTF TGTGCCAGTAGTATATCCCGCGGGACAGGGGATCGAGGCTACACCTTC
- TRBJ1-2 TRBV4-1 TRBD1 CASSSPPFVTGVNDGYTF TGCGCCAGCAGCTCTCCTCCCTTTGTGACAGGGGTTAACGATGGCTACACCTTC
- TRBJ1-6 TRBV4-1 - CASSQDPDSSSPLHF TGCGCCAGCAGCCAAGACCCGGACAGCAGTTCACCCCTCCACTTT
few TRBJ2-7 TRBV6-5 - CASSYTERGKYEQYF TGTGCCAGCAGTTACACTGAACGTGGCAAATACGAGCAGTACTTC
- TRBJ2-1 TRBV7-2 - CASSLAGQYNEQFF TGTGCCAGCAGCTTAGCCGGCCAATACAATGAGCAGTTCTTC
- TRBJ2-1 TRBV4-2 - CASSPSQTSSYNEQFF TGTGCCAGCAGCCCCTCACAGACGAGCTCCTACAATGAGCAGTTCTTC
- TRBJ2-7 TRBV11-3 - CASSLDGFYEQYF TGTGCCAGCAGCTTAGACGGCTTCTACGAGCAGTACTTC
- TRBJ2-2 TRBV11-3 TRBD2 CASSSRGGAELFF TGTGCCAGCAGCTCCCGGGGAGGGGCGGAGCTGTTTTTT
- TRBJ2-3 TRBV7-3 - CASSSGGGTDTQYF TGTGCCAGCAGCTCCGGTGGGGGCACAGATACGCAGTATTTT
few TRBJ1-2 TRBV27 - CASRGDYSYGYTF TGTGCCAGCCGAGGGGACTATTCCTATGGCTACACCTTC
- TRBJ1-1 TRBV7-3 - CASSLTGGGTAFF TGTGCCAGCAGTCTTACTGGAGGGGGGACCGCTTTCTTT
- TRBJ1-3 TRBV7-8 - CASSHPRVSSGNTIYF TGTGCCAGCAGCCACCCCCGGGTCAGCTCTGGAAACACCATATATTTT
few TRBJ1-5 TRBV19 - CASERSRSNQPQHF TGTGCCAGCGAGAGGTCACGGAGCAATCAGCCCCAGCATTTT
- TRBJ1-5 TRBV2 - CASRPDSVSNQPQHF TGTGCCAGCAGACCGGACAGCGTAAGCAATCAGCCCCAGCATTTT
- TRBJ1-2 TRBV3-1/TRBV3-2 - CASSQDWTAAGRNGYTF TGTGCCAGCAGCCAAGATTGGACGGCGGCAGGGCGAAATGGCTACACCTTC
- TRBJ1-3 TRBV7-9 TRBD1 CASSSRDRGNTIYF TGTGCCAGCAGCTCACGGGACAGGGGAAACACCATATATTTT
few TRBJ2-2 TRBV29-1 - CSAQGLSDRELFF TGCAGCGCCCAAGGATTAAGCGACCGGGAGCTGTTTTTT
- TRBJ1-6 TRBV2 - CASMRSYNSPLHF TGTGCCAGCATGCGGTCCTATAATTCACCCCTCCACTTT
- TRBJ2-4 TRBV6-5 - CASSRDLTLKNIQYF TGTGCCAGCAGTAGGGACCTAACCCTCAAAAACATTCAGTACTTC
once TRBJ1-1 TRBV7-9 - CASSPLDTEAFF TGTGCCAGCAGCCCCCTTGACACTGAAGCTTTCTTT
- TRBJ2-6 TRBV18 TRBD1 CASSPPEGTAGANVLTF TGTGCCAGTTCGCCACCCGAGGGGACAGCTGGGGCCAACGTCCTGACTTTC
- TRBJ2-3 TRBV9 TRBD2 CASSVGLAGFISTDTQYF TGTGCCAGCAGCGTAGGACTAGCGGGGTTTATCAGCACAGATACGCAGTATTTT
- TRBJ2-1 TRBV12-5 - CASVFFPYNEQFF TGTGCTAGTGTATTTTTTCCCTACAATGAGCAGTTCTTC